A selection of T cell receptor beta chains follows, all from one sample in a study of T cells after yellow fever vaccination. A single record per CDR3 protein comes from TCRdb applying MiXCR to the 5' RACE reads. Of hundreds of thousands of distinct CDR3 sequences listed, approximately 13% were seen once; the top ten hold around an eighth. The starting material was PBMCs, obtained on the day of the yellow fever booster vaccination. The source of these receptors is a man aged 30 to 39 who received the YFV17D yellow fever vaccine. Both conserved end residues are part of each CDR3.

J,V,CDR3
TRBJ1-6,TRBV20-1,CSVLNPGDYQGSPLHF
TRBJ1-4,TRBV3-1,CASSQAVTEKLFF
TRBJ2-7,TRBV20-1,CGARDLTSGNYEQYF
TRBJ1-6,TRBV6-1,CASRSRGPNSPLHF
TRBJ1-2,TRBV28,CASRAGGSYGYTF
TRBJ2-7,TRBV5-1,CASSFDGTSYEQYF
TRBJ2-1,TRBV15,CATTSGRGHNEQFF
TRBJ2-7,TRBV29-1,CSVGGGSYEQYF
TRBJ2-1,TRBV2,CASRQGSSYNEQFF
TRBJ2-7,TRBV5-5,CASSLGTGTGVSEQYF
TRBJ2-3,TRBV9,CASSVLSQPLGRGTDTQYF
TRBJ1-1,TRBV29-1,CSATITLGTLNTEAFF
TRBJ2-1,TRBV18,CASTGPGPSYNEQFF
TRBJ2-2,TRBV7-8,CASSYRGGSTGELFF
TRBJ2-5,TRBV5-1,CASSLGQGWEETQYF
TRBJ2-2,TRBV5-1,CASSLDSGRASAGELFF
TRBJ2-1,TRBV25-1,CASSRTSGSYGNEQFF
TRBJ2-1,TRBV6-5,CASSYSGSEQFF
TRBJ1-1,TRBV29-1,CSVDPIMNTEAFF
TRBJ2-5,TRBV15,CATKQGGETQYF
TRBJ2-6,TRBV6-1,CASNSSEHELAGANVLTF
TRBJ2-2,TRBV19,CATLVPNKGTGELFF
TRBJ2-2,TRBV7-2,CASSLGPDGGSGELFF
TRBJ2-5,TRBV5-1,CASRAGTEETQYF
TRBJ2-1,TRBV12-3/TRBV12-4,CASSLGDNSYNEQFF
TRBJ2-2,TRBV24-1,CATSDSGLAPGELFF
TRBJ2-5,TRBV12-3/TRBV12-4,CASSWPSEYQETQYF
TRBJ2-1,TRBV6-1,CASRRGQENEQFF
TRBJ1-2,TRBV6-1,CASSEDWGNYGYTF
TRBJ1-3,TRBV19,CASRTTGAGNTIYF
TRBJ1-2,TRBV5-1,CASSLAEGDYGYTF
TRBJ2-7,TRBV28,CASSPPAGTGDHEQYF
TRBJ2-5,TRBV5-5,CASSLSLGWETQYF
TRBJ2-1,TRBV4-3,CASSQAPGLAGSSSYNEQFF
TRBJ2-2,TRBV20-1,CSARVSGNGIGELFF
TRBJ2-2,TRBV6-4,CASSGSPGTGELFF
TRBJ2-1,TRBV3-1,CASSQNRLAENEQFF
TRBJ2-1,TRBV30,CAWRNPGTSPSAEQFF
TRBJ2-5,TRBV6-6,CASSKLAGETQYF
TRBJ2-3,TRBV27,CASSPRDGPDTQYF
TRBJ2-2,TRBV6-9,CASTFTGGLFF
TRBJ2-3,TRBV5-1,CASSLAGGSTDTQYF
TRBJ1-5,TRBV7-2,CASSLDGQPQHF
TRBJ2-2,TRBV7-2,CASSPGTGDITAGELFF
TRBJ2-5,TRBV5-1,CASSPGLAGHRIFQETQYF
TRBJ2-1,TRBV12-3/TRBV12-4,CASMSFGTPGLADYNEQFF
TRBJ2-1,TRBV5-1,CASSSAHASSYNEQFF
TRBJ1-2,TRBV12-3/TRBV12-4,CASSLLAGDGYTF